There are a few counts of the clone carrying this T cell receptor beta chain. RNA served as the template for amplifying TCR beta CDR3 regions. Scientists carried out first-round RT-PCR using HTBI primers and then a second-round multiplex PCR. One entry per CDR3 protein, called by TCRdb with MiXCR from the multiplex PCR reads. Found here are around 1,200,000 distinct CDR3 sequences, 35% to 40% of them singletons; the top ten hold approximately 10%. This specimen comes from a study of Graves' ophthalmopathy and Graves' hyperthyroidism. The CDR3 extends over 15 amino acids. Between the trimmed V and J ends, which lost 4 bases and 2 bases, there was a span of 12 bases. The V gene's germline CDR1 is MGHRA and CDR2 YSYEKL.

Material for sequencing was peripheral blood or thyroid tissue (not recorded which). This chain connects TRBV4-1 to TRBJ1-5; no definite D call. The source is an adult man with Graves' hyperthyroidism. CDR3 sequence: CASSPGRRGNQPQHF. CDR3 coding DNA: TGCGCCAGCAGCCCGGGTAGGAGGGGCAATCAGCCCCAGCATTTT.